This T cell receptor (beta chain) was found in a study of graft-versus-host responses after intestinal transplantation. Assay used: immunoSEQ multiplex PCR; TCRdb lists only in-frame clones, some missing. The sample holds about 40,000 clones, more than 80% seen once. Trimming left V 1 base short and J 6 bases short, with 12 bases between. Germline V lookup: CDR1 SGHDN, CDR2 FVKESK. This CDR3 has 14 residues. The chain combines TRBV14 with TRBJ1-1; unclear D gene. Specimen: PBMCs, collected 300 to 320 days after intestinal transplant. This receptor was taken from a human patient who received an intestinal transplant, so some T cells may come from the graft donor. This CDR3 is CASSQGWLRAEAFF. CDR3 DNA: TGTGCCAGCAGCCAAGGTTGGTTGAGGGCTGAAGCTTTCTTT.